This TCR beta chain was observed in a study of T cell responses to AZD1222 COVID-19 vaccine. The CDR3 sequence is 12 residues long. Deletions cut 5 bases from V and 3 bases from J, with 8 bases between. CDR1 is SNHLY and CDR2 is FYNNEI in the germline V gene. Sequenced by immunoSEQ multiplex PCR; TCRdb stores in-frame clones only, minus some. The table shows about 93,000 clones, with roughly 88% occurring only once. The chain couples TRBV2 to TRBJ2-7; possible D gene TRBD1, 6 bases. The receptor comes from an adult in good health. The material was peripheral blood, obtained on day 0 of AZD1222 vaccination. The CDR3 protein is CASSRTVYEQYF. Written as DNA, the CDR3 is TGTGCCAGCAGTCGGACAGTCTACGAGCAGTACTTC.